Listed below are T cell receptor beta chains from one sample, sequenced in a study of cytomegalovirus exposure and HLA in healthy donors. Assay: immunoSEQ multiplex PCR; the TCRdb copy retains only in-frame clones and omits some. The sample includes about 240,000 clones, around nine tenths seen only once; the top ten take roughly 2.5%. Sequenced material: PBMCs. The receptor source for this set is a man aged 18 to 35 in good health and CMV-seronegative. The CDR3 runs from the conserved cysteine through the conserved F or W. The D gene is left open where the match is weak. Some rows have no size entry. The others give once, few or many, or a class for an expanded clone.

clone size | J gene | D gene | V gene | CDR3 DNA | CDR3 protein
- | TRBJ2-3 | TRBD2 | TRBV4-3 | TGCGCCAGCAGCCCGCAGAGGGAGGGGGATACGCAGTATTTT | CASSPQREGDTQYF
- | TRBJ1-6 | - | TRBV9 | TGTGCCAGCAGCGTAGAGGGGCAAAGGAATTCACCCCTCCACTTT | CASSVEGQRNSPLHF
- | TRBJ2-1 | TRBD1 | TRBV4-2 | TGTGCCAGCTTACTGGGACAGGGGGCGGAGAATGAGCAGTTCTTC | CASLLGQGAENEQFF
- | TRBJ2-3 | TRBD1 | TRBV5-6 | TGTGCCAGCAGCTTGTCACAGGGGGCTTTCACAGATACGCAGTATTTT | CASSLSQGAFTDTQYF
- | TRBJ2-7 | TRBD1 | TRBV28 | TGTGCCAGCAGTCTACAGGGGAGACTACTCCACGAGCAGTACTTC | CASSLQGRLLHEQYF
- | TRBJ2-7 | TRBD1 | TRBV9 | TGTGCCAGCAGCCCGGACAGGGGGCGTTACGAGCAGTACTTC | CASSPDRGRYEQYF
few | TRBJ2-2 | TRBD2 | TRBV4-2 | TGTGCCAGCAGCCAATCTGTAGCGGGGGGGCCCAACGGGGAGCTGTTTTTT | CASSQSVAGGPNGELFF
- | TRBJ2-2 | - | TRBV5-4 | TGTGCCAGCAGCTTGCCAGGGCTAACCGGGGAGCTGTTTTTT | CASSLPGLTGELFF
- | TRBJ2-1 | TRBD2 | TRBV7-2 | TGTGCCAGCAGCTTTGCACTAGCGCCAGGGCAGTTCTTC | CASSFALAPGQFF
- | TRBJ2-7 | - | TRBV7-9 | TGTGCCAGCAGCTTAGGGGGGCCCTACGAGCAGTACTTC | CASSLGGPYEQYF
- | TRBJ2-1 | TRBD1 | TRBV7-2 | TGTGCCAGCAGCACCCGGGACAGGGTATACAATGAGCAGTTCTTC | CASSTRDRVYNEQFF
- | TRBJ2-3 | TRBD1 | TRBV5-1 | TGCGCCAGCAGCCTCGGACAGGGTCAAGGAGATACGCAGTATTTT | CASSLGQGQGDTQYF
- | TRBJ1-2 | TRBD1 | TRBV5-6 | TGTGCCAGCAGCTTGCCTCAAACAGGGGGCGCTGGCTACACCTTC | CASSLPQTGGAGYTF
once | TRBJ2-6 | - | TRBV10-3 | TGTGCCATATCGGGACAATTCTCCTCTGGGGCCAACGTCCTGACTTTC | CAISGQFSSGANVLTF
once | TRBJ2-7 | TRBD1 | TRBV4-3 | TGCGCCAGCAGCCGAAAGATTCCGGGACAGGGTTCCTACGAGCAGTACTTC | CASSRKIPGQGSYEQYF
- | TRBJ2-1 | - | TRBV5-4 | TGTGCCAGCAGCTTACTCGCAAACAATGAGCAGTTCTTC | CASSLLANNEQFF
once | TRBJ2-7 | TRBD2 | TRBV28 | TGTGCCAGCACGGGCGGGACCGGGACTAGTAACTTCGAGCAGTACTTC | CASTGGTGTSNFEQYF
- | TRBJ2-7 | TRBD1 | TRBV30 | TGTGCCTGGAGCTCCGGGACAGGGTACTACGAGCAGTACTTC | CAWSSGTGYYEQYF
- | TRBJ2-2 | TRBD1 | TRBV6-4 | TGTGCCAAGAACGAGGACAGGGACACGAAGAACACCGGGGAGCTGTTTTTT | CAKNEDRDTKNTGELFF
- | TRBJ2-7 | - | TRBV10-3 | TGTGCCATCAGTGATCGGCGGGAAGGCTACGAGCAGTACTTC | CAISDRREGYEQYF
- | TRBJ2-1 | TRBD2 | TRBV28 | TGTGCCAGCACCCTAAAAGCGGGACGTTATCGTGAGCAGTTCTTC | CASTLKAGRYREQFF
few | TRBJ1-1 | TRBD1 | TRBV2 | TGTGCCAGCCTAGGACAGGGTGAAACTTTCTTT | CASLGQGETFF
once | TRBJ2-5 | TRBD2 | TRBV6-5 | TGTGCCAGCACTGGACTAGCGGGGGGGATGGAGACCCAGTACTTC | CASTGLAGGMETQYF
- | TRBJ1-4 | - | TRBV19 | TGTGCCACAGGGAATAATGAAAAACTGTTTTTT | CATGNNEKLFF